Following are 27 T cell receptor beta chains from one sample sequenced in a study of Ad26.COV2.S vaccination and SARS-CoV-2 variants. Profiling relied on immunoSEQ multiplex PCR, and the TCRdb table lists in-frame clones only, not all of them. The table shows hundreds of thousands of clones, with around nine tenths occurring only once. The sample's treatment: 15 to 20 received Ad26.COV2.S at low or high dose, single or two shots; 5 received placebo; per-sample allocation not given. Vaccine and placebo recipients were sampled on day 63 after the first injection. The material sequenced was peripheral blood, taken in a trial of Ad26.COV2.S vaccine versus placebo. The origin of the receptors is a person aged 18-65 years who received the Ad26.COV2.S COVID-19 vaccine or a placebo.

The chain is built from TRBV6-9 and TRBJ1-5, with D possibly being TRBD1 (6 bases). Per the germline V gene, CDR1 is MNHGY and CDR2 is SVAAGI. This CDR3 region has 15 residues. The V and J ends lost 2 bases and 4 bases respectively, with 12 bases between them. For the CDR3, the DNA is TGTGCCAGCAGTTATCGGGCAGGGGAGAATCAGCCCCAGCATTTT. This translates into CASSYRAGENQPQHF.

This chain links TRBV3-1 (or the pseudogene TRBV3-2) with TRBJ1-5, with a tentative D call TRBD1 (5 bases). CDR3 length equals 13 residues. Trimming left V 7 bases short and J 4 bases short, with 11 bases between. Germline CDR1 is LGHDT and CDR2 is YNNKEL (reference sequence). CDR3 amino acids: CASNNGGNQPQHF. The CDR3 nucleotides read TGTGCCAGCAATAATGGGGGGAATCAGCCCCAGCATTTT.

The chain is built from TRBV9 and TRBJ2-2; 7 bases fit TRBD1. This CDR3 has 15 amino acids. V shed 3 bases and J 4 bases; nucleotides not matched to a gene: 6. The germline V gene has CDR1 SGDLS and CDR2 YYNGEE. The chain's CDR3 is CASSAGTVLTGELFF. In DNA, the CDR3 is TGTGCCAGCAGCGCCGGGACAGTGCTCACCGGGGAGCTGTTTTTT. Complete variable domain (other parts from reference TRBV9 and TRBJ2-2): DSGVTQTPKHLITATGQRVTLRCSPRSGDLSVYWYQQSLDQGLQFLIQYYNGEERAKGNILERFSAQQFPDLHSELNLSSLELGDSALYFCASSAGTVLTGELFFGEGSRLTVL.

J is TRBJ2-7 and V is TRBV7-2; TRBD2 matches 8 bases. Germline V gene data show CDR1 as SGHTA and CDR2 as FQGNSA. Trimming took 5 bases from V and 0 from J; bases not matched to a gene: 6. The CDR3 covers 15 residues. In DNA form, the CDR3 reads TGTGCCAGCAGCCCCCAGACTAGCGACTCCTACGAGCAGTACTTC. As protein: CASSPQTSDSYEQYF.

Turning to this clone: The junction differs from germline at one of its ends, possibly a read error. Written as DNA, the CDR3 is TGTGCCAGCAGCCCGGGGGACTCCTCCTGTGCCTTC. Amino acids: CASSPGDSSCAF. This rearrangement joins TRBV5-6 to TRBJ1-2; the D gene is possibly TRBD1 (5 bases). Germline V gene data show CDR1 as SGHDT and CDR2 as YYEEEE. The CDR3 has 12 amino acids.

The rearrangement uses TRBV6-2 or TRBV6-3 and TRBJ1-5, with D tentatively TRBD1 (5 bases). The CDR3 is made up of 14 amino acids. V was trimmed by 3 bases and J by 4 bases, leaving 10 bases between them. The germline V gene encodes CDR1 MNHEY and CDR2 SVGEGT. The CDR3 sequence: CASSYVDNNQPQHF. The DNA of the CDR3 is TGTGCCAGCAGTTATGTGGACAATAATCAGCCCCAGCATTTT.

This clone was observed a handful of times. The rearrangement links TRBV4-1 to TRBJ1-3, with unresolved D. The CDR3 is made up of 15 amino acids. Germline loops: CDR1 MGHRA, CDR2 YSYEKL. V lost 1 base and J lost 0, with 7 bases in between. The DNA of the CDR3 is TGCGCCAGCAGCCAAGGGGCAGTCTCTGGAAACACCATATATTTT. Protein product: CASSQGAVSGNTIYF.

The chain joins TRBV12-3 or TRBV12-4 to TRBJ2-1, with D possibly matching TRBD2 (6 bases). This CDR3 has 13 residues. The V gene lost 3 bases and the J gene lost 4 bases, with 7 bases spanning the gap. The CDR3 protein is CASSLGGYNEQFF. The CDR3 DNA reads TGTGCCAGCAGTTTGGGGGGATACAATGAGCAGTTCTTC.

The table lists this clone with a few counts. The chain recombines TRBV11-2 with TRBJ2-2, with 7 bases lining up with TRBD1. V gave up 5 bases and J gave up 4 bases; unmatched junction bases: 13. Germline-derived CDR1 and CDR2 are SGHAT and FQNNGV. There are 17 residues in the CDR3. CDR3 loop: CASSLQSNRGGTGELFF. CDR3 nucleotides: TGTGCCAGCAGCCTGCAATCTAACAGGGGCGGCACCGGGGAGCTGTTTTTT. The whole variable domain, filled in from reference TRBV11-2 and TRBJ2-2, reads EAGVAQSPRYKIIEKRQSVAFWCNPISGHATLYWYQQILGQGPKLLIQFQNNGVVDDSQLPKDRFSAERLKGVDSTLKIQPAKLEDSAVYLCASSLQSNRGGTGELFFGEGSRLTVL.

The chain joins TRBV11-2 to TRBJ2-3; 8 nucleotides align to TRBD2. This CDR3 region has 15 residues. Germline CDR1 reads SGHAT; CDR2 reads FQNNGV. The junction had 4 bases not matched to a gene; V was cut back by 3 bases and J by 2 bases. CDR3 DNA sequence: TGTGCCAGCAGCTTGGGTAGCGGGACCACAGATACGCAGTATTTT. Encoded protein: CASSLGSGTTDTQYF.

This rearrangement joins TRBV4-3 to TRBJ1-4; 7 bases map to TRBD1. V dropped 4 bases and J dropped 1; count of bases not matched to a gene: 12. CDR3 length: 18 residues. The germline gives CDR1 LGHNA, CDR2 YSLEER. As DNA, the CDR3 is TGCGCCAGCAGCCGACAGACAGGGACAAGGTTAACTAATGAAAAACTGTTTTTT. Protein: CASSRQTGTRLTNEKLFF.

The genes are TRBV7-2 and TRBJ2-4, with TRBD2 identical over 12 bases. V lost 1 base, J lost 2 bases, and 6 bases stayed unmatched. Germline V gene lookup returns CDR1 SGHTA and CDR2 FQGNSA. CDR3 length equals 18 residues. The CDR3 spells CASSLVLAGGRTKNIQYF. The CDR3 DNA follows: TGTGCCAGCAGCTTAGTCCTAGCGGGGGGGCGGACCAAAAACATTCAGTACTTC.

CDR3 loop: CASSLEGRGDGYTF. The DNA for the CDR3 is TGTGCCAGCAGCCTCGAGGGTAGGGGGGATGGCTACACCTTC. The chain employs TRBV27 and TRBJ1-2; D possibly corresponds to TRBD1 (6 bases). Per the germline V gene, CDR1 is MNHEY and CDR2 is SMNVEV (reference sequence). V dropped 6 bases and J dropped 6 bases, with 17 bases sitting between them. The CDR3 totals 14 residues.

V and J are TRBV2 and TRBJ2-2, with no clear D. The CDR3 extends over 17 amino acids. The germline V gene encodes CDR1 SNHLY and CDR2 FYNNEI. V was trimmed by 3 bases and J by 1 base, leaving 15 bases between them. The CDR3 loop is CASSESRGYENTGELFF. The CDR3 region has the DNA TGTGCCAGCAGTGAGAGTCGAGGTTACGAGAACACCGGGGAGCTGTTTTTT.

V and J are TRBV28 and TRBJ2-1, with 11 bases matching TRBD2. CDR1 and CDR2 from the germline V gene are MDHEN and SYDVKM. This CDR3 has 14 amino acids. After removal of 3 bases from V and 9 bases from J, the junction contained 4 bases not matched to a gene. CDR3 in DNA: TGTGCCAGCAGTTTGTCGCTAGCGGGAGGTGAGCAGTTCTTC. It encodes CASSLSLAGGEQFF.

The chain joins TRBV2 to TRBJ2-5, with D perhaps matching TRBD1 or TRBD2 (5 bases each). The CDR3 extends over 14 amino acids. Germline V CDR1 and CDR2: SNHLY, FYNNEI. The V and J ends lost 8 bases and 4 bases respectively, with 17 bases between them. CDR3: CASRAGGAAETQYF. The CDR3, as DNA: TGTGCCAGCCGAGCTGGGGGAGCGGCAGAGACCCAGTACTTC.

V gene TRBV11-2 combines with J gene TRBJ2-3; 7 positions match TRBD2. Germline V CDR1 and CDR2: SGHAT, FQNNGV. V dropped 6 bases and J dropped 0; count of bases not matched to a gene: 9. The CDR3 has 16 amino acids. The CDR3 sequence is CASSPRLAISTDTQYF. The CDR3 DNA reads as TGTGCCAGCAGTCCTAGACTAGCAATAAGCACAGATACGCAGTATTTT.

The chain employs TRBV6-2 or TRBV6-3 and TRBJ2-2, with 8 nucleotides matching TRBD1. With V trimmed by 5 bases and J by 4 bases, 6 bases remained unmatched. This CDR3 has 15 amino acids. Germline values: CDR1 MNHEY, CDR2 SVGEGT. Written as DNA, the CDR3 is TGTGCCAGCAGTGAGACAGGGGCCACCACCGGGGAGCTGTTTTTT. This gives the protein CASSETGATTGELFF.

This clone came up once. J is TRBJ1-1 and V is TRBV28; 9 positions match TRBD1. Trimming at V came to 2 bases and at J to 10 bases, leaving 5 bases not matched to a gene. The CDR3 length is 13 residues. Per the germline V gene, CDR1 is MDHEN and CDR2 is SYDVKM. The CDR3 region has the DNA TGTGCCAGCAGTTTAACGCAGGGACAGGGAGCTTTCTTT. The encoded protein is CASSLTQGQGAFF.

The V and J genes are TRBV6-6 and TRBJ1-4, with D unresolved. The CDR3 loop spans 12 amino acids. The germline V gene has CDR1 MNHNY and CDR2 SVGAGI (reference sequence). Trimming left V 6 bases short and J 7 bases short, with 9 bases between. CDR3 protein: CASSSNAEKLFF. The CDR3 coding sequence is TGTGCCAGCAGCTCCAACGCTGAAAAACTGTTTTTT.

J is TRBJ1-1 and V is TRBV19; D is perhaps TRBD1 (5 bases). Per the germline V gene, CDR1 is LNHDA and CDR2 is SQIVND (reference sequence). The V gene lost 5 bases and the J gene lost 1 base, with 23 bases spanning the gap. The CDR3 totals 18 residues. The CDR3 DNA is TGTGCCAGTAGTTCCTCGGGGAGGGGCACTGACTCGAACACTGAAGCTTTCTTT. Its translation: CASSSSGRGTDSNTEAFF.

A note on this clone: One end of the junction varies from germline; a read error may be responsible. The chain has TRBV4-2 and TRBJ1-3, with D maybe TRBD1 (5 bases). Germline V gene sequence: CDR1 LGHNA, CDR2 YNFKEQ. There are 12 residues in the CDR3. As DNA, the CDR3 is TGTGCCAGCAGCCAAGAGGGGACCCGAGTTGGGTTT. This codes for CASSQEGTRVGF.

The genes are TRBV18 and TRBJ2-1, with 8 bases identical to TRBD1. Germline trimming cut 0 bases from V and 5 bases from J; bases unmatched to any gene: 12. The CDR3 loop spans 18 amino acids. CDR1 and CDR2 from the germline V gene are KGHSH and LQKENI. CDR3 loop: CASSPPVGLGQGNNEQFF. CDR3 sequence (DNA): TGTGCCAGCTCACCACCGGTTGGGCTCGGACAGGGTAACAATGAGCAGTTCTTC.

This clone appeared many times. The V call is TRBV19, the J call TRBJ1-5; weak D call: TRBD1 (5 bases). Germline V CDR1 and CDR2: LNHDA, SQIVND (reference sequence). CDR3 length equals 15 residues. V lost 9 bases and J lost 2, with 17 bases in between. The CDR3 reads CASQTGAWGNQPQHF. Written as DNA, the CDR3 is TGTGCCAGCCAGACCGGGGCGTGGGGCAATCAGCCCCAGCATTTT. The full variable domain, its missing parts supplied by reference TRBV19 and TRBJ1-5, is DGGITQSPKYLFRKEGQNVTLSCEQNLNHDAMYWYRQDPGQGLRLIYYSQIVNDFQKGDIAEGYSVSREKKESFPLTVTSAQKNPTAFYLCASQTGAWGNQPQHFGDGTRLSIL.

This rearrangement joins TRBV9 to TRBJ2-1; 9 nucleotides line up with TRBD2. Germline assignment: CDR1 SGDLS and CDR2 YYNGEE. The V and J ends lost 2 bases and 3 bases, in that order; junction bases with no gene match: 6. CDR3 length: 16 amino acids. CDR3: CASSVGLAGSYNEQFF. CDR3 bases: TGTGCCAGCAGCGTGGGGCTAGCGGGAAGCTACAATGAGCAGTTCTTC.

V usage is TRBV13 and J usage is TRBJ1-2, with D maybe TRBD1 (6 bases). The CDR3 has 16 amino acids. Germline V gene sequence: CDR1 PRHDT, CDR2 FYEKMQ (reference sequence). The germline V and J ends were trimmed by 0 bases and 4 bases, with 15 bases remaining between them. The CDR3 bases are TGTGCCAGCAGCTTAGGCCTTGGAGGGGGTAGCTATGGCTACACCTTC. It codes for CASSLGLGGGSYGYTF. The full variable domain, rest sourced from reference TRBV13 and TRBJ1-2, is AAGVIQSPRHLIKEKRETATLKCYPIPRHDTVYWYQQGPGQDPQFLISFYEKMQSDKGSIPDRFSAQQFSDYHSELNMSSLELGDSALYFCASSLGLGGGSYGYTFGSGTRLTVV.

The gene calls are TRBV18 and TRBJ2-7; 7 nucleotides agree with TRBD1. This CDR3 has 14 residues. Germline V CDR1 and CDR2: KGHSH, LQKENI. Unmatched junction bases numbered 8, after V lost 6 bases and J lost 3 bases. Here the CDR3 DNA reads TGTGCCAGCTCGCCCAGTACAGGGGACTACGAGCAGTACTTC. This encodes CASSPSTGDYEQYF.